These 32 T cell receptor beta chains originate from one sample sequenced in a study of cytomegalovirus exposure and HLA in healthy donors. A multiplex PCR was run with 60 Vbeta primers and 13 Jbeta primers. Some clones are missing from TCRdb's copy, which holds only in-frame ones; the method was immunoSEQ multiplex PCR. This repertoire shows around 120,000 clones, 55% to 75% found once; its top ten account for about 3.8%. Sequencing was performed on PBMCs. These receptors all come from a man aged 30-40 years in good health and CMV-seropositive.

The rearrangement links TRBV19 to TRBJ1-2, with 7 bases fitting TRBD1. Germline V gene lookup returns CDR1 LNHDA and CDR2 SQIVND (reference sequence). The V gene end was trimmed by 5 bases and the J gene end by 0 bases; junction bases not matched to a gene: 12. There are 17 residues in the CDR3. DNA for the CDR3: TGTGCCAGTAGTCCGGGACAGTCGATGACCTCTAACTATGGCTACACCTTC. This encodes CASSPGQSMTSNYGYTF.

The genes are TRBV21-1 and TRBJ2-7; the table's D call TRBD1 went unverified against the DNA. TRBV21-1 is annotated as a pseudogene. The CDR3 runs to 14 residues. Written as DNA, the CDR3 is TGTGCCAGCAGCGGGCCAGGGTTATGCTACGAGCAGTACTTC. Protein: CASSGPGLCYEQYF.

This sequence joins TRBV11-2 and TRBJ1-1; D ambiguous. The germline V gene has CDR1 SGHAT and CDR2 FQNNGV. The CDR3 is made up of 14 amino acids. V was pared by 2 bases and J by 0 bases, with 7 bases between. CDR3 residues: CASSLSPLNTEAFF. The CDR3 nucleotides are TGTGCCAGCAGCTTAAGCCCCCTGAACACTGAAGCTTTCTTT.

The V call is TRBV6-5, the J call TRBJ2-2, with TRBD2 matching 8 bases. Looked up from germline, CDR1 is MNHEY and CDR2 is SVGAGI. There are 15 residues in the CDR3. With V trimmed by 2 bases and J by 5 bases, 4 bases remained unmatched. CDR3 nucleotide sequence: TGTGCCAGCAGTTACCCCCGGGGGGGAACCGGGGAGCTGTTTTTT. The encoded protein is CASSYPRGGTGELFF.

This clone occurred a few times. This sequence joins TRBV25-1 and TRBJ2-3; 10 nucleotides align to TRBD2. With V trimmed by 2 bases and J by 4 bases, 3 bases remained unmatched. This CDR3 is 15 amino acids long. Germline CDR1 is MGHDK and CDR2 is SYGVNS. As DNA, the CDR3 is TGTGCCAGCAGTGAACTTAGCGGGGGGCCAGATACGCAGTATTTT. It translates to CASSELSGGPDTQYF.

This chain joins TRBV5-1 and TRBJ2-5, with 9 positions matching TRBD1. The V segment lost 4 bases and the J segment 4 bases; nucleotides outside the gene matches: 5. Germline values: CDR1 SGHRS, CDR2 YFSETQ. The length of the CDR3 is 14 residues. The DNA for the CDR3 is TGCGCCAGCAGCGGGGGACAGGGTGCAGAGACCCAGTACTTC. As protein: CASSGGQGAETQYF. Supplemented by reference TRBV5-1 and TRBJ2-5, the full variable domain reads KAGVTQTPRYLIKTRGQQVTLSCSPISGHRSVSWYQQTPGQGLQFLFEYFSETQRNKGNFPGRFSGRQFSNSRSEMNVSTLELGDSALYLCASSGGQGAETQYFGPGTRLLVL.

This clone was recorded a few times. This chain connects TRBV5-1 to TRBJ2-6; TRBD1 might be the D (5 bases). CDR1 is SGHRS and CDR2 is YFSETQ in the germline V gene. Trimming cost V 4 bases and J 0 bases, with 17 bases left between them. The length of the CDR3 is 18 residues. The CDR3 here is CASSQVAGLTSGANVLTF. As DNA, the CDR3 is TGCGCCAGCAGCCAGGTCGCAGGGTTAACCTCTGGGGCCAACGTCCTGACTTTC.

The V gene is TRBV7-2, the J gene TRBJ1-4, with 10 nucleotides matching TRBD1. There are 15 residues in the CDR3. The V segment lost 5 bases and the J segment 6 bases; nucleotides outside the gene matches: 6. CDR1 and CDR2 from the germline V gene are SGHTA and FQGNSA. CDR3 in DNA: TGTGCCAGCAGCCGATCCGGGACAGGGGATGAAAAACTGTTTTTT. It translates to CASSRSGTGDEKLFF.

The V and J genes are TRBV7-9 and TRBJ2-3, with 7 bases lining up with TRBD1. The germline V gene has CDR1 SEHNR and CDR2 FQNEAQ (reference sequence). The CDR3 is 14 residues long. J gave up 4 bases and V 2 bases, and 3 bases lay outside the gene matches. The chain's CDR3 is CASSLQQGPDTQYF. The DNA of the CDR3 is TGTGCCAGCAGCTTACAACAGGGGCCAGATACGCAGTATTTT.

The chain uses TRBV6-5 and TRBJ1-1, with D hard to call. The V gene lost 5 bases and the J gene lost 0 bases, with 7 bases spanning the gap. Per the germline V gene, CDR1 is MNHEY and CDR2 is SVGAGI. The CDR3 totals 13 residues. Here the CDR3 DNA reads TGTGCCAGCAGTGCGGGAATGAACACTGAAGCTTTCTTT. It yields the protein CASSAGMNTEAFF.

This clone was detected a few times. J is TRBJ1-4 and V is TRBV27; possibly TRBD1 for D (5 bases). The V end was cut by 0 bases, the J end by 6 bases, with 5 bases between. Germline V CDR1 and CDR2: MNHEY, SMNVEV (reference sequence). The CDR3 totals 13 residues. CDR3 in amino acids: CASSLSGDEKLFF. The CDR3, as DNA: TGTGCCAGCAGTTTATCAGGGGATGAAAAACTGTTTTTT.

The V and J genes are TRBV4-1 and TRBJ1-1; D is possibly TRBD1 (6 bases). V dropped 3 bases and J dropped 2 bases, with 16 bases sitting between them. CDR3 length equals 16 residues. Germline CDR1 MGHRA, CDR2 YSYEKL. The CDR3 region has the DNA TGCGCCAGCAGCCATATACTCAGGGGATCTAACACTGAAGCTTTCTTT. The encoded protein is CASSHILRGSNTEAFF.

In its sample, this clone was seen once. This rearrangement joins TRBV19 to TRBJ1-5, with a possible D match to TRBD1 (5 bases). CDR1 is LNHDA and CDR2 is SQIVND in the germline V gene (reference sequence). V was cut by 3 bases and J by 0 bases, with 12 bases left in between. The CDR3 contains 16 residues. The DNA of the CDR3 is TGTGCCAGTAGTATCGGTGGGGGGTATAGCAATCAGCCCCAGCATTTT. Amino acid sequence: CASSIGGGYSNQPQHF.

The chain carries TRBV19 and TRBJ2-7; 10 bases fit TRBD1. The germline gives CDR1 LNHDA, CDR2 SQIVND (reference sequence). The V gene end was trimmed by 1 base and the J gene end by 6 bases; junction bases not matched to a gene: 3. The CDR3 covers 14 residues. This CDR3 is CASSIVGQGSEQYF. The CDR3 bases are TGTGCCAGTAGTATAGTGGGACAGGGGAGCGAGCAGTACTTC.

CDR3: CASSPTGGLPNTEAFF. The CDR3 bases are TGTGCCAGCTCCCCCACAGGGGGCCTGCCGAACACTGAAGCTTTCTTT. This sequence joins TRBV18 and TRBJ1-1; 9 nucleotides line up with TRBD1. This CDR3 contains 16 residues. CDR1 and CDR2 (germline): KGHSH, LQKENI. The V segment lost 6 bases and the J segment 1 base; nucleotides outside the gene matches: 9.

The rearrangement joins TRBV7-8 to TRBJ1-5; 8 bases align to TRBD1. V lost 5 bases and J lost 7; bases outside the gene matches: 7. The germline V gene has CDR1 SGHVS and CDR2 FQNEAQ. This CDR3 has 14 amino acids. The CDR3 is CASSGQTGDQPQHF. The CDR3 nucleotides are TGTGCCAGCAGCGGACAGACAGGGGACCAGCCCCAGCATTTT.

This clone appeared once. CDR3 coding DNA: TGCGCCAGCAGCCAGAGACTGTGGCGGGAACAAGAGACCCAGTACTTC. It specifies CASSQRLWREQETQYF. The chain employs TRBV4-1 and TRBJ2-5; the D gene is possibly TRBD2 (6 bases). The germline gives CDR1 MGHRA, CDR2 YSYEKL. V dropped 3 bases and J dropped 2 bases, with 16 bases sitting between them. This CDR3 has 16 residues.

The chain recombines TRBV27 with TRBJ2-3; D possibly corresponds to TRBD1 (5 bases). The CDR3 has 17 amino acids. The V gene's germline CDR1 is MNHEY and CDR2 SMNVEV (reference sequence). V was cut by 3 bases and J by 2 bases, with 18 bases left in between. The CDR3: CASSFRQLHFNTDTQYF. The CDR3 DNA reads as TGTGCCAGCAGTTTCCGACAGTTGCACTTCAACACAGATACGCAGTATTTT.

The table lists this clone with a few counts. For the CDR3, the DNA is TGTGCCAGCAGGGGGACTAGCGGGGGGTATGAGCAGTTCTTC. Residues: CASRGTSGGYEQFF. V and J are TRBV2 and TRBJ2-1, with TRBD2 identical over 15 bases. Germline V gene lookup returns CDR1 SNHLY and CDR2 FYNNEI. The J segment lost 8 bases and the V segment lost 6 bases, leaving 2 bases of the junction unmatched. CDR3 length equals 14 residues. The variable domain in full, completed from reference TRBV2 and TRBJ2-1, reads EPEVTQTPSHQVTQMGQEVILRCVPISNHLYFYWYRQILGQKVEFLVSFYNNEISEKSEIFDDQFSVERPDGSNFTLKIRSTKLEDSAMYFCASRGTSGGYEQFFGPGTRLTVL.

This clone was recorded only once. The chain combines TRBV10-3 with TRBJ1-1; D may be TRBD1 (6 bases). V gave up 4 bases and J gave up 0 bases, with 12 bases separating them. Germline CDR1 reads ENHRY; CDR2 reads SYGVKD. The CDR3 is 15 residues long. The chain's CDR3 is CAISVMDRMNTEAFF. Written as DNA, the CDR3 is TGTGCCATCAGTGTGATGGACAGAATGAACACTGAAGCTTTCTTT.

This clone appeared a single time. This sequence joins TRBV11-3 and TRBJ2-5; 8 bases are a match to TRBD1. Germline assignment: CDR1 SGHNT and CDR2 YENEEA. The V and J ends lost 4 bases and 4 bases, in that order; junction bases with no gene match: 5. There are 14 residues in the CDR3. DNA for the CDR3: TGTGCCAGCAGCTCCCTACAGGGGGGAGAGACCCAGTACTTC. It specifies CASSSLQGGETQYF. The full variable domain, rest sourced from reference TRBV11-3 and TRBJ2-5, is EAGVVQSPRYKIIEKKQPVAFWCNPISGHNTLYWYLQNLGQGPELLIRYENEEAVDDSQLPKDRFSAERLKGVDSTLKIQPAELGDSAVYLCASSSLQGGETQYFGPGTRLLVL.

V gene TRBV4-1 combines with J gene TRBJ2-7; a possible D gene is TRBD1 (6 bases). Germline V CDR1 and CDR2: MGHRA, YSYEKL. Between the trimmed V and J ends, which lost 6 bases and 2 bases, there was a span of 11 bases. This CDR3 contains 13 residues. The CDR3 DNA follows: TGCGCCAGCAGTCCGACAGGCCCCTACGAGCAGTACTTC. Translated, it gives CASSPTGPYEQYF.

This rearrangement joins TRBV11-2 to TRBJ2-3; D might be TRBD1 (5 bases). The germline CDR1 and CDR2 sequences are SGHAT and FQNNGV. V was cut by 2 bases and J by 3 bases, with 12 bases left in between. The CDR3 sequence is 15 residues long. In nucleotides, the CDR3 is TGTGCCAGCAGCTTACTCCAGGGTTTAACAGATACGCAGTATTTT. Amino acid sequence: CASSLLQGLTDTQYF.

This chain uses TRBV7-9 with TRBJ2-3, with D possibly TRBD2 on 6 matching bases. Per the germline V gene, CDR1 is SEHNR and CDR2 is FQNEAQ (reference sequence). Trimming removed 5 bases at V and 3 bases at J, with 12 bases between. CDR3 length: 14 residues. This CDR3 reads CASSLFGGTDTQYF. In DNA, the CDR3 is TGTGCCAGCAGCCTATTCGGGGGAACAGATACGCAGTATTTT.

The chain recombines TRBV14 with TRBJ2-2, with 9 bases lining up with TRBD1. This CDR3 contains 15 residues. CDR1 is SGHDN and CDR2 is FVKESK in the germline V gene. V was clipped by 5 bases and J by 7 bases; unmatched bases: 8. CDR3 residues: CASSDWTGEGGELFF. DNA of the CDR3: TGTGCCAGCAGCGATTGGACAGGGGAGGGCGGGGAGCTGTTTTTT.

This chain joins TRBV5-1 and TRBJ1-5; 9 bases agree with TRBD1. Per the germline V gene, CDR1 is SGHRS and CDR2 is YFSETQ. The CDR3 runs to 14 residues. Germline trimming cut 3 bases from V and 2 bases from J; bases unmatched to any gene: 0. The DNA for the CDR3 is TGCGCCAGCAGCTGGACAGGGGGCAATCAGCCCCAGCATTTT. Its protein is CASSWTGGNQPQHF.

The rearrangement links TRBV7-9 to TRBJ2-7; TRBD1 agrees at 7 bases. Losses at the gene ends were 1 base for V and 9 bases for J; bases not matched to a gene: 9. The germline V gene has CDR1 SEHNR and CDR2 FQNEAQ (reference sequence). The CDR3 consists of 14 residues. As DNA, the CDR3 is TGTGCCAGCAGCTTAGATACAGGGGCGGTTCCGCAGTACTTC. Its protein product is CASSLDTGAVPQYF.

This clone was picked up a small number of times. J is TRBJ2-1 and V is TRBV7-9; 10 nucleotides line up with TRBD1. V lost 6 bases to trimming and J lost 5 bases; unmatched junction nucleotides: 7. The germline V gene has CDR1 SEHNR and CDR2 FQNEAQ (reference sequence). The CDR3 sequence is 15 residues long. CDR3 residues: CASSPGQGKHNEQFF. The CDR3 DNA sequence: TGTGCCAGCAGTCCGGGACAGGGGAAACACAATGAGCAGTTCTTC.

The chain recombines TRBV9 with TRBJ1-2; D possibly corresponds to TRBD1 (6 bases). With 3 bases removed from V and 8 bases from J, the gap between germline ends came to 14 bases. This CDR3 comprises 13 residues. Looked up from germline, CDR1 is SGDLS and CDR2 is YYNGEE. CDR3 DNA: TGTGCCAGCAGCGACACAGGGATTTCGGGCTACACCTTC. Amino acids: CASSDTGISGYTF.

This clone was counted only a few times. V usage is TRBV9 and J usage is TRBJ2-5, with D unresolved. Per germline, CDR1 SGDLS and CDR2 YYNGEE. Deletions cut 4 bases from V and 2 bases from J, with 9 bases between. The CDR3 is 13 residues long. In DNA, the CDR3 is TGTGCCAGCAGCTACCAGGCGCAAGAGACCCAGTACTTC. This codes for CASSYQAQETQYF.

The gene calls are TRBV7-9 and TRBJ2-1; D is ambiguous. Deletions cut 1 base from V and 9 bases from J, with 13 bases between. CDR1 is SEHNR and CDR2 is FQNEAQ in the germline V gene (reference sequence). This CDR3 has 14 amino acids. The DNA of the CDR3 is TGTGCCAGCAGCTTAGGGGTTGGAGAGAGTGAGCAGTTCTTC. Amino acid sequence: CASSLGVGESEQFF.

The J gene is TRBJ1-2, the V gene TRBV6-5, with 7 bases fitting TRBD1. This CDR3 contains 13 residues. Germline assignment: CDR1 MNHEY and CDR2 SVGAGI. V lost 6 bases to trimming and J lost 8 bases; unmatched junction nucleotides: 9. The CDR3 is CASRSGTDGGYTF. In DNA, the CDR3 is TGTGCCAGCAGATCCGGGACAGACGGGGGCTACACCTTC.